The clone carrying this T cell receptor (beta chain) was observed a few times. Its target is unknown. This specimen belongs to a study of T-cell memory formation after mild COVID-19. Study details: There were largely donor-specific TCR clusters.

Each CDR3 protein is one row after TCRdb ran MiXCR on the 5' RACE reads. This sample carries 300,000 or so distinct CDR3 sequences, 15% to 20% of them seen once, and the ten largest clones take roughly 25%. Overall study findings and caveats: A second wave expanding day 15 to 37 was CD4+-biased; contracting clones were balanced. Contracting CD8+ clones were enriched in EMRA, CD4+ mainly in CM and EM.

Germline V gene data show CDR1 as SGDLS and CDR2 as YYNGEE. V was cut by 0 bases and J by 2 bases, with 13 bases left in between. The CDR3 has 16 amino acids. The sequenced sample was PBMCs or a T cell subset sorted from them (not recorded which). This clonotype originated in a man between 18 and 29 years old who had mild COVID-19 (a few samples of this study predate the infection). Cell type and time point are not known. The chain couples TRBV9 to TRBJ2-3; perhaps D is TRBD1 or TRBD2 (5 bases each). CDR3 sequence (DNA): TGTGCCAGCAGCGTAGAAGGGGAGTGGGTCACAGATACGCAGTATTTT. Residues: CASSVEGEWVTDTQYF.